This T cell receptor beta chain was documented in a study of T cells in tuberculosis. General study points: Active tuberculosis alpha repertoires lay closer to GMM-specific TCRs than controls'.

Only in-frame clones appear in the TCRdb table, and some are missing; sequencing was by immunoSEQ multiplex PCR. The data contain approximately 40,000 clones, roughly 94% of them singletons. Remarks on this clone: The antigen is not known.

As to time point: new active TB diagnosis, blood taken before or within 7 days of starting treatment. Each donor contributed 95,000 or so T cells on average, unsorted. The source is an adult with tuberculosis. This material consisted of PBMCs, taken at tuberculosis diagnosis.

The CDR3 region is CASSSRDRDTGELFF. The CDR3 coding sequence is TGTGCCAGCAGCTCGAGAGACAGGGACACCGGGGAGCTGTTTTTT. The V call is TRBV5-4, the J call TRBJ2-2, with 7 bases identical to TRBD1. The trim removed 3 bases at V and 3 bases at J, leaving 5 bases unmatched. The CDR3 sequence is 15 residues long. Germline CDR1 is SGHNT and CDR2 is YYREEE (reference sequence).